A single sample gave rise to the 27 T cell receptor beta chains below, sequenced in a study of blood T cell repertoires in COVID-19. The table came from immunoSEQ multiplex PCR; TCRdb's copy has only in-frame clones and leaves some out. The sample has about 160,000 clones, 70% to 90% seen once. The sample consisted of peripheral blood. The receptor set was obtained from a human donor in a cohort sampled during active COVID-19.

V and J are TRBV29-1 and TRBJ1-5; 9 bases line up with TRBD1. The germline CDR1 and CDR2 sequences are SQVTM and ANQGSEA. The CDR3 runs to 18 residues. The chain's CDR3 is CPVGRGQGIRVGNQPQHF. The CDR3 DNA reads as TGCCCCGTTGGGCGAGGACAGGGGATTAGAGTTGGCAATCAGCCCCAGCATTTT.

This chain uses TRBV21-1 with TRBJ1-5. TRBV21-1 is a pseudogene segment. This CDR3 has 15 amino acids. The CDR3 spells CASSKSVNSNQPQHF. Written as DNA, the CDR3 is TGTGCCAGCAGCAAATCGGTGAATAGCAATCAGCCCCAGCATTTT.

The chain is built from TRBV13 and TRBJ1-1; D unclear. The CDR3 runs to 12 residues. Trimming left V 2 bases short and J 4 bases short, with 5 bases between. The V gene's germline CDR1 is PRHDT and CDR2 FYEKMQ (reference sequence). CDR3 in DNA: TGTGCCAGCAGCTTACGGGGCACTGAAGCTTTCTTT. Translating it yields CASSLRGTEAFF.

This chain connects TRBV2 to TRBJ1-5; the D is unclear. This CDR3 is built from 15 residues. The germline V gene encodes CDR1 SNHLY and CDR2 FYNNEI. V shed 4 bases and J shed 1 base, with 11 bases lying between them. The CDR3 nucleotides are TGTGCCAGCAGTGGAGGGCTCCTGAGCAATCAGCCCCAGCATTTT. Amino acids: CASSGGLLSNQPQHF.

Written as DNA, the CDR3 is TGTGCCAGCAGGGGGACAGGCGCGAACACCGGGGAGCTGTTTTTT. Its translation: CASRGTGANTGELFF. This chain uses TRBV7-9 with TRBJ2-2; 8 bases are a match to TRBD1. V lost 6 bases and J lost 0; bases outside the gene matches: 3. Per germline, CDR1 SEHNR and CDR2 FQNEAQ (reference sequence). The CDR3 consists of 15 residues.

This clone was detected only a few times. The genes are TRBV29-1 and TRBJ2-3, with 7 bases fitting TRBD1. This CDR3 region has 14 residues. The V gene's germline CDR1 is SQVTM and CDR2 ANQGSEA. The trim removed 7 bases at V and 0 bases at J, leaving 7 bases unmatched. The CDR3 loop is CSAPGTASTDTQYF. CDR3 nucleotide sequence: TGCAGCGCCCCCGGGACAGCCAGCACAGATACGCAGTATTTT.

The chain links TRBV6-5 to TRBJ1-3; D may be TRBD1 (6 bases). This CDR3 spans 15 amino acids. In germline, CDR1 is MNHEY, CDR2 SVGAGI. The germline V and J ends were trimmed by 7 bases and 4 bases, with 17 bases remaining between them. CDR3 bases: TGTGCCAGCAAGCCCTCAGGGGCGTCGGGAAACACCATATATTTT. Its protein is CASKPSGASGNTIYF.

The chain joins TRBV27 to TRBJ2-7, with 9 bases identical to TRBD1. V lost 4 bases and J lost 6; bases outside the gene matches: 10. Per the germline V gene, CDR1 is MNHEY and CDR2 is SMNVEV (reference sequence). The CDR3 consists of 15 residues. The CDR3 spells CASSSAGQGSGEQYF. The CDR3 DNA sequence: TGTGCCAGCAGTTCTGCGGGACAGGGATCGGGCGAGCAGTACTTC.

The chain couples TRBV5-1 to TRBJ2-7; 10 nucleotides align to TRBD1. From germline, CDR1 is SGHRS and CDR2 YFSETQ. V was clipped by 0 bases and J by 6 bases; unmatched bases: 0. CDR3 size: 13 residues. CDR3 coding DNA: TGCGCCAGCAGCTTGGGGACAGGGGGCGAGCAGTACTTC. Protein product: CASSLGTGGEQYF.

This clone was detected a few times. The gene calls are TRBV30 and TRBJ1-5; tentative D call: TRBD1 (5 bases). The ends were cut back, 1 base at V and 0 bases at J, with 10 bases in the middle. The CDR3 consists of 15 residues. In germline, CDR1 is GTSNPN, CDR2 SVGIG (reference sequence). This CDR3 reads CAWSAGLNSNQPQHF. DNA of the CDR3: TGTGCCTGGAGTGCAGGGCTTAATAGCAATCAGCCCCAGCATTTT.

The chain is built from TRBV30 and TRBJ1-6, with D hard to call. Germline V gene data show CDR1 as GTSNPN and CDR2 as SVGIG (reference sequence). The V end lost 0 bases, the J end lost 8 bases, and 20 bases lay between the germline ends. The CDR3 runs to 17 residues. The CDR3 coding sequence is TGTGCCTGGAGTGTACCGGGCATATTATCTAGCGATTCACCCCTCCACTTT. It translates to CAWSVPGILSSDSPLHF.

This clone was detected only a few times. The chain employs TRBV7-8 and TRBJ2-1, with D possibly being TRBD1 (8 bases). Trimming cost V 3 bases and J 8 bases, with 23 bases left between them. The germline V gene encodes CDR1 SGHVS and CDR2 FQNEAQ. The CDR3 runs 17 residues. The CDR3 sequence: CASSFVIRQGRVDEQFF. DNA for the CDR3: TGTGCCAGCAGCTTCGTAATAAGACAGGGGAGGGTGGATGAGCAGTTCTTC.

The CDR3 loop is CASGTLTGKSSGNTIYF. In nucleotides, the CDR3 is TGTGCCAGCGGGACCCTAACAGGGAAGAGCTCTGGAAACACCATATATTTT. The chain is built from TRBV7-9 and TRBJ1-3; D might be TRBD1 (6 bases). V dropped 8 bases and J dropped 0 bases, with 20 bases sitting between them. Germline values: CDR1 SEHNR, CDR2 FQNEAQ (reference sequence). This CDR3 is 17 amino acids long.

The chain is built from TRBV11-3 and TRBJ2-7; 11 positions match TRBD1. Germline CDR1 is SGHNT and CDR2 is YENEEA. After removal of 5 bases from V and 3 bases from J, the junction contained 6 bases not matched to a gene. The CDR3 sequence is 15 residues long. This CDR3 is CASSPGTGGNYEQYF. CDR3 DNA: TGTGCCAGCAGCCCGGGGACAGGGGGGAACTACGAGCAGTACTTC.

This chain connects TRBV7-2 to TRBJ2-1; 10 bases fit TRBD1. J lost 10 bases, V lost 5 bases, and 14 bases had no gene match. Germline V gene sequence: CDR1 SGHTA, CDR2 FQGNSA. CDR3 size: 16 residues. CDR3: CASSRTGGGQGREQFF. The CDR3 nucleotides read TGTGCCAGCAGCCGGACAGGGGGGGGCCAGGGAAGAGAGCAGTTCTTC.

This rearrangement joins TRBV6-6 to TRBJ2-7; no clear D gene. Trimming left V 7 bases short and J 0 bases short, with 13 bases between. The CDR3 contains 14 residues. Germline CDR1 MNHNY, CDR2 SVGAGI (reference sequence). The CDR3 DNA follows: TGTGCCAGCATTCTGGGCCCGAGCTCCTACGAGCAGTACTTC. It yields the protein CASILGPSSYEQYF.

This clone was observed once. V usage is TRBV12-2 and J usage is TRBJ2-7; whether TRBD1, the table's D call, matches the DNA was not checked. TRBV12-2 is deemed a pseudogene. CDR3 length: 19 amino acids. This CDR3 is CASRAYGLYGTTYSYEQYF. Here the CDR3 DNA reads TGTGCAAGTCGCGCTTACGGGCTGTATGGGACAACCTACTCCTACGAGCAGTACTTC.

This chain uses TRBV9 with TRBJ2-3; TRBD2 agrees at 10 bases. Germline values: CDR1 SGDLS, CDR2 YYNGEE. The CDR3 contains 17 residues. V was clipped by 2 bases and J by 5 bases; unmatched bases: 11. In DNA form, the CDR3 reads TGTGCCAGCAGCGTTCAGGGCAGCGGGAGGGCCAAAGATACGCAGTATTTT. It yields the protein CASSVQGSGRAKDTQYF.

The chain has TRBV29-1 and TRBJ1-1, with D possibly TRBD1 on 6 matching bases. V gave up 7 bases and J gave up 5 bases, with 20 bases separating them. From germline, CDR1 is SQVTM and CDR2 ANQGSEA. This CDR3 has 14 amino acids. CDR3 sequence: CSATPDRRGTEAFF. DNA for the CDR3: TGCAGCGCGACGCCGGACAGACGGGGAACTGAAGCTTTCTTT.

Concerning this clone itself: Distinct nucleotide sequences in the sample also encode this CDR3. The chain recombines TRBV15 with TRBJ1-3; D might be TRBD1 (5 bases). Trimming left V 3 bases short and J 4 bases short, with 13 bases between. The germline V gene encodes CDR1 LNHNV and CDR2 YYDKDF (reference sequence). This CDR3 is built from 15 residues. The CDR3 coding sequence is TGTGCCACCAGCAGGGCTCCAGGGCAGGGAAACACCATATATTTT. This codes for CATSRAPGQGNTIYF.

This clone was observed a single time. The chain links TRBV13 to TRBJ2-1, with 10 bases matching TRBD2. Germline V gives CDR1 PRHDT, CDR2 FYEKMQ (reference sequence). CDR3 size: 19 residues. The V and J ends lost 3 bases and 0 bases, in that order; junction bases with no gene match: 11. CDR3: CASSFRASGGSTSYNEQFF. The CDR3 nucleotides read TGTGCCAGCAGCTTTCGGGCTAGCGGGGGTTCGACCTCCTACAATGAGCAGTTCTTC.

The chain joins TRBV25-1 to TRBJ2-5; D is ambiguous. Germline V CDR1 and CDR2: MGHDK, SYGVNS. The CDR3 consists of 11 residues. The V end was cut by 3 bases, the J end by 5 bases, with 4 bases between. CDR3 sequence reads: CASSDYETQYF. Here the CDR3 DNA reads TGTGCCAGCAGTGACTACGAGACCCAGTACTTC.

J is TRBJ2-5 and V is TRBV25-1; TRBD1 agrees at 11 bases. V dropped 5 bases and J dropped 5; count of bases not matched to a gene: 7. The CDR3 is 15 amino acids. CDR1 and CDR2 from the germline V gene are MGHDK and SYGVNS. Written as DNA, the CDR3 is TGTGCCAGCAGTACTCGGACAGGGGGCAGGGAGACCCAGTACTTC. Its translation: CASSTRTGGRETQYF.

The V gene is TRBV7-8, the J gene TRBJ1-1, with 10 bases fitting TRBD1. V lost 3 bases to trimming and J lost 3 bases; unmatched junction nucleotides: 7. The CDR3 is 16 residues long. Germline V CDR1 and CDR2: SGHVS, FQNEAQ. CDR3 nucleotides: TGTGCCAGCAGCTTGAAAGTAGGACAGGGGGACACTGAAGCTTTCTTT. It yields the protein CASSLKVGQGDTEAFF.

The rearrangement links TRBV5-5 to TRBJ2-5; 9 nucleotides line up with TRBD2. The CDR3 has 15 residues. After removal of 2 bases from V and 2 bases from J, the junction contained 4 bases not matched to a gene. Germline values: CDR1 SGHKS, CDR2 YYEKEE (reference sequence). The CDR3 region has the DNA TGTGCCAGCAGCTTAGACGCGGGGGGGCAAGAGACCCAGTACTTC. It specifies CASSLDAGGQETQYF.

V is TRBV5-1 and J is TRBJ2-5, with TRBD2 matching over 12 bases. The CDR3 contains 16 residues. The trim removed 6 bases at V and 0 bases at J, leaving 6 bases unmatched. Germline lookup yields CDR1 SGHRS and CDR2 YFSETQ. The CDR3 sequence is CASTVGTSGYQETQYF. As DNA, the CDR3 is TGCGCCAGCACCGTTGGGACTAGCGGGTACCAAGAGACCCAGTACTTC. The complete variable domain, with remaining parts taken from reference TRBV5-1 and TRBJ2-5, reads KAGVTQTPRYLIKTRGQQVTLSCSPISGHRSVSWYQQTPGQGLQFLFEYFSETQRNKGNFPGRFSGRQFSNSRSEMNVSTLELGDSALYLCASTVGTSGYQETQYFGPGTRLLVL.

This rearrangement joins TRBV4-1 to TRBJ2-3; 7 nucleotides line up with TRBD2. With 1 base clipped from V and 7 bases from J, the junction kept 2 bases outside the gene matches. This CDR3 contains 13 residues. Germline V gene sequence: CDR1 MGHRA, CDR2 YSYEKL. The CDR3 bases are TGCGCCAGCAGCCAAGGGGAGGGACATACGCAGTATTTT. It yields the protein CASSQGEGHTQYF.